This T cell receptor beta chain was sequenced in a study of blood T cell repertoires in COVID-19. The overall study: The study drew acute and convalescent COVID-19 samples from the United States, Italy and Spain. Sample material is recorded as cDNA or gDNA derived from T cells, B-cell-depleted T cells, or PBMCs.

In the original processing: Estimation of nucleated cell counts was performed using reference gene primer amplification. Clones were read by immunoSEQ multiplex PCR, and TCRdb kept only the in-frame ones, dropping some. For V, J and clone size, that table is used; D and trimming come from the DNA. The sample consists of about 130,000 clones, 85% of them appearing once. This CDR3 is built from 14 residues. Germline V CDR1 and CDR2: SEHNR, FQNEAQ (reference sequence). Trimming left V 5 bases short and J 3 bases short, with 10 bases between. This clonotype was obtained from a woman aged 80 or older with acute or convalescent COVID-19. What was sequenced was peripheral blood. The V and J genes are TRBV7-9 and TRBJ1-4; D is undetermined. The CDR3 is CASSPPLSNEKLFF. The CDR3 DNA sequence: TGTGCCAGCAGCCCCCCTCTATCTAATGAAAAACTGTTTTTT.